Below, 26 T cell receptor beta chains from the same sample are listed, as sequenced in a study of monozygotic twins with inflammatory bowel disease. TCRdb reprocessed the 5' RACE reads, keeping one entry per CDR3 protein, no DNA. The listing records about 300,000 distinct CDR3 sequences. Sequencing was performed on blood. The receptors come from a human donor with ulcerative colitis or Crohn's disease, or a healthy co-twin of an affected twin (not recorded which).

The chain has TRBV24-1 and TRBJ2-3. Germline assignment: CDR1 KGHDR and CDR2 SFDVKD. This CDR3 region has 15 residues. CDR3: CATSDTLIGPDTQYF.

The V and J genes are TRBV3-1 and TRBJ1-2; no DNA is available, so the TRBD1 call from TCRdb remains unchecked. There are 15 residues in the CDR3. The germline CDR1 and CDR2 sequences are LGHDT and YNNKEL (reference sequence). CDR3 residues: CASSQGQVGGYGYTF.

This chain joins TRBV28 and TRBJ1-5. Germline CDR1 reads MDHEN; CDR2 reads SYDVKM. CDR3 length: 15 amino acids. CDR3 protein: CASSSPTTQDQPQHF.

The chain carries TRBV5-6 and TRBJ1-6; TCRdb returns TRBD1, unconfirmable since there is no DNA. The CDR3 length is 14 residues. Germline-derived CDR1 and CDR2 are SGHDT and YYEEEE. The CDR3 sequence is CASSLDRGTAPLHF. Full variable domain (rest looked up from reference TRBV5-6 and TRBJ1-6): DAGVTQSPTHLIKTRGQQVTLRCSPKSGHDTVSWYQQALGQGPQFIFQYYEEEERQRGNFPDRFSGHQFPNYSSELNVNALLLGDSALYLCASSLDRGTAPLHFGNGTRLTVT.

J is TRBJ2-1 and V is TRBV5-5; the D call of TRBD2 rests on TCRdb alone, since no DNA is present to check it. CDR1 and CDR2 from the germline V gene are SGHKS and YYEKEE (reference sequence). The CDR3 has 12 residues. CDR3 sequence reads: CASTPPGLAKIF.

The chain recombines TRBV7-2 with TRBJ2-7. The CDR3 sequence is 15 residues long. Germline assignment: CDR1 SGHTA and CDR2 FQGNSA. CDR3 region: CASSLRSVTTYEQYF.

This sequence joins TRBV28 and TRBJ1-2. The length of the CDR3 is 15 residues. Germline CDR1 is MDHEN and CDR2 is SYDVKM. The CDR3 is CASSPGWLGREGYTF.

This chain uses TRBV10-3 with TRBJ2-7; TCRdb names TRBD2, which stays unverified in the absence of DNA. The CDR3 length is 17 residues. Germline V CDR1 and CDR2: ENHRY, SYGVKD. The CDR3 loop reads CAISIGDSGGARGEQYF.

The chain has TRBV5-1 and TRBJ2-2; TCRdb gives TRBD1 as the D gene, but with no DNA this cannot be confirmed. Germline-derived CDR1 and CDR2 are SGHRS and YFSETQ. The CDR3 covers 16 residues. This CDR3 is CASKGWGTVTTGELFF.

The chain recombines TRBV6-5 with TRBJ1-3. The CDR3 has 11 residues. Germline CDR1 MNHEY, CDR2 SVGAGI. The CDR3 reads CASRTGNTIYF.

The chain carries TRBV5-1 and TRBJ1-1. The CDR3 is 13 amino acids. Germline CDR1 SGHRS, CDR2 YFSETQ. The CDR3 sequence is CASSRSSPTEAFF.

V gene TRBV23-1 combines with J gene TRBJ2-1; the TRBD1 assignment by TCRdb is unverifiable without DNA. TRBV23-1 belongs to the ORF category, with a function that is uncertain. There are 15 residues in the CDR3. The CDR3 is CASSEGTRVDNEQFF.

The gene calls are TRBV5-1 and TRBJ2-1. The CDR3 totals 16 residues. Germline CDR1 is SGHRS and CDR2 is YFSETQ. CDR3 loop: CASSPEAQSSYNEQFF.

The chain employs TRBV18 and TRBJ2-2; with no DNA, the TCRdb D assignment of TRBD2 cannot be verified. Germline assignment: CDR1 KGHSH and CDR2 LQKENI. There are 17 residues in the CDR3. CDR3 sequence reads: CASSPRAGTSTTGELFF.

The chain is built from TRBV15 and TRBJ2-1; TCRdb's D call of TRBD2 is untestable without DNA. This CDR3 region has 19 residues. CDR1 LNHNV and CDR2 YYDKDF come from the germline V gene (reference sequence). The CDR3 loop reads CATSREVAGSPLRYNEQFF.

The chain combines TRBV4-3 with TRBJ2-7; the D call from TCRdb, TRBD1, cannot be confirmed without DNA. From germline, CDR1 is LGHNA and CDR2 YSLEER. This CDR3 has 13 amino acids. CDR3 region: CASSHHRAYEQYF.

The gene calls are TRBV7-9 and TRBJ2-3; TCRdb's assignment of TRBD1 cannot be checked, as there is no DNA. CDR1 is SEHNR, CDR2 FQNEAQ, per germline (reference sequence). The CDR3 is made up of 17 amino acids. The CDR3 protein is CASSLRLAGGVRDTQYF.

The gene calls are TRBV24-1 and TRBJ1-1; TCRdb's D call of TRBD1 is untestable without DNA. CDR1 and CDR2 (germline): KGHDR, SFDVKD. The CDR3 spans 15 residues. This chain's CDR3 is CATRGSRGALTEAFF.

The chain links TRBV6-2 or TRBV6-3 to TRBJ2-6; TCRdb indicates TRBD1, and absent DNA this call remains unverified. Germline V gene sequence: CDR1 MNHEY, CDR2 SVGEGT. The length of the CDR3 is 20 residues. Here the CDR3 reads CASSHPTRARGSSGANVLTF.

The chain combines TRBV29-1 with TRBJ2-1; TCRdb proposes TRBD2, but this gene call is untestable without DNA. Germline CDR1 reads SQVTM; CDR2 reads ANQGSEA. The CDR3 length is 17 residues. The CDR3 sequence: CSVEKASSGGSSNEQFF.

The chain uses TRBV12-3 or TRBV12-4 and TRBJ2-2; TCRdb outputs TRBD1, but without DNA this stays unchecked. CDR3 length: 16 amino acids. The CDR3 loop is CASSGLGTSNTGELFF.

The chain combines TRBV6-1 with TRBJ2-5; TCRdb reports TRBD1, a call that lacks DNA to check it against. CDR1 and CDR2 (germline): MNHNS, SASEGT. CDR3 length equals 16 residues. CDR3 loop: CASNPGAPPRQETQYF.

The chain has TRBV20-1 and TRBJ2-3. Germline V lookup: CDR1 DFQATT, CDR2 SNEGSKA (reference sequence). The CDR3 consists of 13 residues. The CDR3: CSAKEHWTDTQYF.

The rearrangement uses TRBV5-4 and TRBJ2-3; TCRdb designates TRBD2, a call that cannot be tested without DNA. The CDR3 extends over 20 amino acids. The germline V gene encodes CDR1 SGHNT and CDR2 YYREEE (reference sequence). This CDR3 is CASSLRTSGVQRTSTDTQYF. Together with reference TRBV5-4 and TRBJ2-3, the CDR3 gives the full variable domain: ETGVTQSPTHLIKTRGQQVTLRCSSQSGHNTVSWYQQALGQGPQFIFQYYREEENGRGNFPPRFSGLQFPNYSSELNVNALELDDSALYLCASSLRTSGVQRTSTDTQYFGPGTRLTVL.

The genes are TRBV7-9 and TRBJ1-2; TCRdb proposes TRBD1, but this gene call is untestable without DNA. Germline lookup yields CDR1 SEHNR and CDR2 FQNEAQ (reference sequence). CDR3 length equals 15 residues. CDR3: CASSFGIRGIGGYTF.

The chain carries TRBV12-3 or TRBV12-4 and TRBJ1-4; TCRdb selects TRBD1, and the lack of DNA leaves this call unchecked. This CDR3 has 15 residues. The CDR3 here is CASTPAQGGGEKLFF.